This record concerns one T cell receptor beta chain sequence. V gave up 5 bases and J gave up 4 bases, with 9 bases separating them. The CDR3 covers 14 residues. In germline, CDR1 is SEHNR, CDR2 FQNEAQ (reference sequence). The record originates from a study of blood T cell repertoires in COVID-19. Authors' data handling: Reference gene primer amplification yielded estimated nucleated cell counts. TCRdb keeps only in-frame clones here, not all; method: immunoSEQ multiplex PCR. That table is the source of V, J and clone size, and D and trimming were worked out from the DNA. Among hundreds of thousands of clones, about nine tenths were seen once, and the ten largest hold roughly 1.6%.

Sequenced input: peripheral blood. The rearrangement joins TRBV7-9 to TRBJ1-6; D gene uncertain. The source is a middle-aged woman who had recovered from COVID-19. Here the CDR3 reads CASSEGTYNSPLHF. In DNA form, the CDR3 reads TGTGCCAGCAGCGAGGGAACTTATAATTCACCCCTCCACTTT.